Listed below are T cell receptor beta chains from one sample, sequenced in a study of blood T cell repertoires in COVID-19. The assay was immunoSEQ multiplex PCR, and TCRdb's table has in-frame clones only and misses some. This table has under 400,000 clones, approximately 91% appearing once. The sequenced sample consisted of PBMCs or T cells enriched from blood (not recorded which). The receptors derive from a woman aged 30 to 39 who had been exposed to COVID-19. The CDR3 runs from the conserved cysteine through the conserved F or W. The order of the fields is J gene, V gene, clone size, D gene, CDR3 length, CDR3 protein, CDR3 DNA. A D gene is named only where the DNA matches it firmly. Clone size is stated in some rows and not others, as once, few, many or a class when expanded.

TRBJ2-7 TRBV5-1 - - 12 CASIDSAYEQYF TGCGCCAGCATCGACTCCGCTTACGAGCAGTACTTC
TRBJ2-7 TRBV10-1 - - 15 CASSESAGGNYEQYF TGCGCCAGCAGTGAGTCGGCAGGGGGGAACTACGAGCAGTACTTC
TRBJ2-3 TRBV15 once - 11 CATSYSDTQYF TGTGCCACCAGCTACTCAGATACGCAGTATTTT
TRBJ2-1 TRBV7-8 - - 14 CASNVEQGYNEQFF TGTGCCAGCAACGTGGAACAGGGCTACAATGAGCAGTTCTTC
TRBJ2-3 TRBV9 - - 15 CASSVGQGPTDTQYF TGTGCCAGCAGCGTGGGGCAGGGGCCCACAGATACGCAGTATTTT
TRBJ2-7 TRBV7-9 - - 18 CASSPYNQSGFLGYEQYF TGTGCCAGCAGCCCCTACAATCAGAGCGGGTTCTTAGGGTACGAGCAGTACTTC
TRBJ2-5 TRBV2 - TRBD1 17 CASSESRGTGGSGTQYF TGTGCCAGCAGTGAATCGCGGGGAACAGGGGGCTCTGGGACCCAGTACTTC
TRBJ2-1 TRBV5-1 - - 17 CASTLDSFYSSYNEQFF TGCGCCAGCACCCTGGACTCGTTTTATAGCTCCTACAATGAGCAGTTCTTC
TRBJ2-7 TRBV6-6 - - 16 CASSNPNRAKHYEQYF TGTGCCAGCAGTAACCCGAACAGGGCCAAACACTACGAGCAGTACTTC
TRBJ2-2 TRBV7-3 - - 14 CASSLPPNTGELFF TGTGCCAGCAGCTTACCTCCGAACACCGGGGAGCTGTTTTTT
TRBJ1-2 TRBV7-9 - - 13 CASSPRSDYGYTF TGTGCCAGCAGCCCGAGGTCCGACTATGGCTACACCTTC
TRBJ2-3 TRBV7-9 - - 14 CASSRKNREDTQYF TGTGCCAGCAGCCGTAAAAACAGGGAAGATACGCAGTATTTT
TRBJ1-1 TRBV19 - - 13 CASSIIPGTEAFF TGTGCCAGTAGTATAATCCCAGGGACTGAAGCTTTCTTT
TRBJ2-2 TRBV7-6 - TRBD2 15 CASSLEAGEHGELFF TGTGCCAGCAGCTTAGAAGCGGGAGAACACGGGGAGCTGTTTTTT
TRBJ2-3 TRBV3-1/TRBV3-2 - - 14 CASSQVSVSDTQYF TGTGCCAGCAGCCAAGTTTCTGTGTCGGATACGCAGTATTTT
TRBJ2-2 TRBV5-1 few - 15 CASSPGGSNTGELFF TGCGCCAGCAGCCCTGGCGGGTCTAACACCGGGGAGCTGTTTTTT
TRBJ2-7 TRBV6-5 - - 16 CASSYSLSRNPYEQYF TGTGCCAGCAGTTACTCCCTGAGCAGGAACCCCTACGAGCAGTACTTC
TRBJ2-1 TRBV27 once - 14 CASSPWAGPNEQFF TGTGCCAGCAGCCCCTGGGCAGGGCCCAATGAGCAGTTCTTC
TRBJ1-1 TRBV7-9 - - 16 CASSLGIGSGDTEAFF TGTGCCAGCAGCTTAGGGATTGGGTCAGGGGACACTGAAGCTTTCTTT
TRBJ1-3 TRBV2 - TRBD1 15 CASRTGTFDGNTIYF TGTGCCAGCAGGACAGGGACCTTTGATGGAAACACCATATATTTT
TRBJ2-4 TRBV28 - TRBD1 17 CASSFQGGQEAKNIQYF TGTGCCAGCAGTTTTCAGGGCGGACAGGAAGCCAAAAACATTCAGTACTTC
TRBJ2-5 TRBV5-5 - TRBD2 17 CASSLGTGGRALGTQYF TGTGCCAGCAGCTTGGGTACTGGCGGGAGGGCCCTCGGGACCCAGTACTTC